The source of this TCR beta chain is a study of response to subunit inactivated influenza vaccine. The CDR3 totals 20 residues. CDR1 and CDR2 (germline): MNHEY, SVGEGT. Trimming cost V 0 bases and J 3 bases; bases outside gene matches: 12. Each CDR3 protein is one row after TCRdb ran MiXCR on the RT-PCR reads. The sample shows approximately 680,000 distinct CDR3 sequences, 15% to 19% of them seen only once. This rearrangement joins TRBV6-2 or TRBV6-3 to TRBJ2-2; the match to TRBD2 covers 11 bases. This clonotype was obtained from a man between 45 and 60 years old who received an inactivated influenza vaccine. The sample in question was PBMCs from blood, obtained 11 to 12 days after vaccination. The CDR3 nucleotides read TGTGCCAGCAGTTACTCTAGCCCCTTAGCGGGGGGGAGGTACACCGGGGAGCTGTTTTTT. Translating it yields CASSYSSPLAGGRYTGELFF.